Described below is a single T cell receptor (beta chain) sequence and its context. Antigen unknown. Only in-frame clones appear in the TCRdb table, and some are missing; sequencing was by immunoSEQ multiplex PCR. Of around 76,000 clones detected, almost 90% appear once; the ten largest clones hold over 2.5%. These data are taken from a study of identifying expanded T cells in peripheral blood. The study's findings and limits: Clone count variance between approximately two-week samples rose with total template count.

V was clipped by 3 bases and J by 4 bases, with 9 bases between them. CDR1 is SNHLY, CDR2 FYNNEI, per germline. The CDR3 length is 13 residues. Sequencing was done on a sample of blood. This rearrangement joins TRBV2 to TRBJ1-2, with D hard to call. The sequence was obtained from a person aged 18 to 70 in good health. CDR3 bases: TGTGCCAGCAGTGATGGGGTTAGCTATGGCTACACCTTC. Its protein is CASSDGVSYGYTF.